The 8 T cell receptor beta chains below come from one sample, sequenced in a study of cytomegalovirus exposure and HLA in healthy donors. 60 Vbeta and 13 Jbeta primers were used in PCR. Assay: immunoSEQ multiplex PCR; the TCRdb copy retains only in-frame clones and omits some. The table has about 200,000 clones, over 75% seen once. The sequenced material came from PBMCs. These TCRs come from a boy between 2 and 10 years old in good health and CMV-seronegative.

This chain joins TRBV30 and TRBJ2-3, with 8 bases identical to TRBD2. The CDR3 spans 13 residues. Looked up from germline, CDR1 is GTSNPN and CDR2 is SVGIG (reference sequence). V lost 3 bases to trimming and J lost 7 bases; unmatched junction nucleotides: 6. CDR3 in amino acids: CAWRLTSANTQYF. CDR3 bases: TGTGCCTGGAGATTGACTAGCGCGAATACGCAGTATTTT.

This clone was counted a single time. The rearrangement links TRBV21-1 to TRBJ1-4; the table calls TRBD1, which could not be checked here. TRBV21-1 is assigned pseudogene status. CDR3 size: 12 residues. The CDR3, as DNA: TGTGCCAGCAGCAAACAGGGTGAAAAACTGTTTTTT. Translation: CASSKQGEKLFF.

The chain recombines TRBV4-2 with TRBJ1-2; D is perhaps TRBD1 (6 bases). Germline V gene data show CDR1 as LGHNA and CDR2 as YNFKEQ. The length of the CDR3 is 15 residues. V was cut by 4 bases and J by 4 bases, with 16 bases left in between. CDR3 amino acids: CASSPGLGQGYGYTF. CDR3 bases: TGTGCCAGCAGCCCAGGACTGGGACAAGGCTATGGCTACACCTTC.

The gene calls are TRBV6-5 and TRBJ2-2; possibly TRBD1 for D (5 bases). CDR1 and CDR2 from the germline V gene are MNHEY and SVGAGI. This CDR3 spans 15 amino acids. Trimming pared 2 bases from V and 3 bases from J, leaving 10 bases between. The CDR3 bases are TGTGCCAGCAGTTACGCCTTCAGGGACACCGGGGAGCTGTTTTTT. It encodes CASSYAFRDTGELFF.

The rearrangement uses TRBV29-1 and TRBJ1-1; a possible D gene is TRBD1 (6 bases). The CDR3 runs 12 residues. V gave up 6 bases and J gave up 5 bases, with 13 bases separating them. Per the germline V gene, CDR1 is SQVTM and CDR2 is ANQGSEA. The CDR3 sequence is CSVSGDWTEAFF. The CDR3 DNA sequence: TGCAGCGTCTCAGGGGATTGGACTGAAGCTTTCTTT.

The chain has TRBV19 and TRBJ1-2, with TRBD1 matching 8 bases. Germline values: CDR1 LNHDA, CDR2 SQIVND (reference sequence). The V gene end was trimmed by 5 bases and the J gene end by 6 bases; junction bases not matched to a gene: 2. The CDR3 contains 12 residues. CDR3 sequence reads: CASSWTGNGYTF. CDR3 in DNA: TGTGCCAGTAGTTGGACAGGGAATGGCTACACCTTC.

V usage is TRBV29-1 and J usage is TRBJ1-1; 8 bases fit TRBD1. Germline-derived CDR1 and CDR2 are SQVTM and ANQGSEA. V trimming: 6 bases; J trimming: 5 bases; junction bases outside the gene matches: 2. This CDR3 is 11 amino acids long. This chain's CDR3 is CSVRGQTEAFF. The CDR3 DNA sequence: TGCAGCGTCAGGGGGCAAACTGAAGCTTTCTTT.

This chain connects TRBV9 to TRBJ1-2; D unclear. The CDR3 runs 14 residues. Deletions cut 0 bases from V and 4 bases from J, with 10 bases between. Germline lookup yields CDR1 SGDLS and CDR2 YYNGEE. This chain's CDR3 is CASSVDHRSYGYTF. The CDR3 coding sequence is TGTGCCAGCAGCGTAGATCACAGAAGCTATGGCTACACCTTC.